Ten or more counts support the clone carrying this T cell receptor (beta chain). Its cognate antigen is unknown. This entry comes from a study of T cells in Graves' hyperthyroidism and ophthalmopathy. It was RNA transcripts that yielded the amplified TCR beta CDR3 regions. Carried out on the TCR CDR3, a first-round RT-PCR used the HTBI primer set. A single record per CDR3 protein comes from TCRdb applying MiXCR to the multiplex PCR reads. The table has roughly 600,000 distinct CDR3 sequences, roughly 15% seen once. The CDR3 has 14 residues. V gave up 0 bases and J gave up 8 bases, with 13 bases separating them. Germline loops: CDR1 SGHTA, CDR2 FQGNSA. Clinical symptoms, serum thyroxine, TRAb, thyroid ultrasound and orbital computed tomography established diagnosis. The study, taken as a whole, reports: Blood also showed most of the thyroid clonotypes that were expanded above 0.001.

Sample: blood. The chain has TRBV7-2 and TRBJ1-2; possibly TRBD1 for D (6 bases). This TCR came from a woman aged 50 to 65 with Graves' ophthalmopathy. This CDR3 reads CASSLAQGPQGYTF. For the CDR3, the DNA is TGTGCCAGCAGCTTAGCACAGGGCCCGCAGGGCTACACCTTC.